This TCR beta chain is from a study of T cells in Graves' hyperthyroidism and ophthalmopathy. CDR3 size: 19 residues. CDR1 and CDR2 (germline): MDHEN, SYDVKM. Trimming cost V 6 bases and J 12 bases; bases outside gene matches: 25. Researchers took RNA transcripts and amplified the TCR beta CDR3 regions from them. TCR CDR3 underwent first-round RT-PCR with the HTBI primer set. MiXCR, applied by TCRdb to the multiplex PCR reads, yields one record per CDR3 protein. Found here are 200,000 to 300,000 distinct CDR3 sequences, roughly 17% of them singletons; the top ten hold around 30%. This TCR was sampled from a young woman with Graves' ophthalmopathy. The sequencing input was blood. This chain uses TRBV28 with TRBJ2-1; TRBD2 aligns across 11 bases. CDR3 region: CASSPNYSGRALAHLPQFF. The DNA of the CDR3 is TGTGCCAGCAGCCCCAATTATAGCGGGAGGGCCCTCGCCCATCTCCCGCAGTTCTTC.